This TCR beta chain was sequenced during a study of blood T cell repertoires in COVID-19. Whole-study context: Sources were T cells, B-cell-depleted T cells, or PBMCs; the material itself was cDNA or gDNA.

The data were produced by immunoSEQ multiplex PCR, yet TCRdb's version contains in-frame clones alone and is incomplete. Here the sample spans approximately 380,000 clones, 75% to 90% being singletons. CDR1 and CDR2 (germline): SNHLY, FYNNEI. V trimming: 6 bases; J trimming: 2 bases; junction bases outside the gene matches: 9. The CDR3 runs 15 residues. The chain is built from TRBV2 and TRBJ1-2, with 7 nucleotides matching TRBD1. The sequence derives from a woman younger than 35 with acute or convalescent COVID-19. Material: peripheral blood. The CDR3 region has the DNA TGTGCCAGCAGCTTCGACAGGGCGGGAAACTATGGCTACACCTTC. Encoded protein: CASSFDRAGNYGYTF.